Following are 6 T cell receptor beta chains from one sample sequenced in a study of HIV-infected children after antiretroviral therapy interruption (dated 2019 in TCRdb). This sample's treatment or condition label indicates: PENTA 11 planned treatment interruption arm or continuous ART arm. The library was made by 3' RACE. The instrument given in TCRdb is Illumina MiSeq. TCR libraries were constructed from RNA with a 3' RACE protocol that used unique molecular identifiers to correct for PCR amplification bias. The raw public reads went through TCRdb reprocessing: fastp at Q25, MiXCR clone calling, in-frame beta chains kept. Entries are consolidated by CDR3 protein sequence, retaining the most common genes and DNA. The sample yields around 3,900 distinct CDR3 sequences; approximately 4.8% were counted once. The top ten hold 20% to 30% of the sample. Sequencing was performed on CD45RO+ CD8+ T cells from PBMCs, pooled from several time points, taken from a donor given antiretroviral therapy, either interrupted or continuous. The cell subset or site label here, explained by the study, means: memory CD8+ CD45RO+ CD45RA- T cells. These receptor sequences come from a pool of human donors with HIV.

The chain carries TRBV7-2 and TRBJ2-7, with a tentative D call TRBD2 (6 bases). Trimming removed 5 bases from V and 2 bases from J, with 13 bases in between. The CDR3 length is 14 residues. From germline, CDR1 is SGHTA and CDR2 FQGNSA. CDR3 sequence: CASSPWGVPYEQYF. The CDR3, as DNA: TGTGCCAGCAGCCCGTGGGGGGTTCCCTACGAGCAGTACTTC. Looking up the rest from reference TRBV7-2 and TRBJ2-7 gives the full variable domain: GAGVSQSPSNKVTEKGKDVELRCDPISGHTALYWYRQSLGQGLEFLIYFQGNSAPDKSGLPSDRFSAERTGGSVSTLTIQRTQQEDSAVYLCASSPWGVPYEQYFGPGTRLTVT.

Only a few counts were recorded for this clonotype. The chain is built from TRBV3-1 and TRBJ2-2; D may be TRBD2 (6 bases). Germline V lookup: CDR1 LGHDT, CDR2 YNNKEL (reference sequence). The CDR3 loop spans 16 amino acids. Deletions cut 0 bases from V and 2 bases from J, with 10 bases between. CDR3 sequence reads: CASSQDGGDNTGELFF. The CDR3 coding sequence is TGTGCCAGCAGCCAAGACGGAGGGGATAACACCGGGGAGCTGTTTTTT.

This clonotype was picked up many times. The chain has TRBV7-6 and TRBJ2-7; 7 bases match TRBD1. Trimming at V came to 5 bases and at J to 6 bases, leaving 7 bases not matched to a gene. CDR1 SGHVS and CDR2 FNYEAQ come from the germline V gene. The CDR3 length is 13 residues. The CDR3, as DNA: TGTGCCAGCAGCGAAGCTGACAGGGTCGAGCAGTACTTC. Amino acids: CASSEADRVEQYF.

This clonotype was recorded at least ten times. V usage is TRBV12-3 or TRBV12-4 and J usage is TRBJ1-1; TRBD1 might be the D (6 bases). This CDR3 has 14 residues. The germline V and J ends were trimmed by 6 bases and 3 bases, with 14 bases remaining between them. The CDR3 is CASREGTGYTEAFF. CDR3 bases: TGTGCCAGCAGGGAAGGAACAGGGTACACTGAAGCTTTCTTT.

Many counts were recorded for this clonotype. The CDR3 sequence: CASSLGGNYGYTF. The CDR3 nucleotides read TGTGCCAGCAGCTTAGGGGGCAACTATGGCTACACCTTC. The J gene is TRBJ1-2, the V gene TRBV11-3; the D gene is possibly TRBD1 (5 bases). The germline V gene encodes CDR1 SGHNT and CDR2 YENEEA. V lost 1 base and J lost 2, with 5 bases in between. The CDR3 contains 13 residues.

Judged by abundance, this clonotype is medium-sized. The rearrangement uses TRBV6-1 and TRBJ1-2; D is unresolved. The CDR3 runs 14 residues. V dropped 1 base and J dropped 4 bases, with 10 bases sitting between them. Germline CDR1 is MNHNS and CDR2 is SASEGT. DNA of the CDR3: TGTGCCAGCAGTGAAGGCAGTGACTTCTATGGCTACACCTTC. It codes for CASSEGSDFYGYTF.